This T cell receptor (beta chain) was sequenced for a study of T cells after yellow fever vaccination. Study details: The fractions with low cell numbers were processed using SMART-Seq v4 Ultra Low Input. Study findings and constraints: Among primary-vaccination clones, most reappeared after the booster, at about 95% for CD4 and around 91% for CD8. The secondary response was weaker, and its peak arrived faster, on day 5 versus 15.

About this clonotype: Its antigen is as yet unknown.

Germline V gene data show CDR1 as SNHLY and CDR2 as FYNNEI. The CDR3 consists of 13 residues. Trimming took off 8 bases at V and 1 base at J, with 12 bases between the two ends. TCR cDNA, made by 5'RACE template switching, carried an added universal primer site and UMIs. TCRdb re-derived calls from the 5' RACE reads in MiXCR, one entry per CDR3 protein. The data contain 450,000 to 600,000 distinct CDR3 sequences, 17% of them singletons. This sequence was found in a man between 18 and 29 years old who received the YFV17D yellow fever vaccine. The chain has TRBV2 and TRBJ2-7, with D perhaps matching TRBD2 (5 bases). The specimen comprised PBMCs, sampled about 5 days after the first yellow fever vaccination. The CDR3 region is CASDTGTSYEQYF. The CDR3 nucleotides are TGTGCCAGCGATACGGGAACGTCCTACGAGCAGTACTTC. Looking up the rest from reference TRBV2 and TRBJ2-7 gives the full variable domain: EPEVTQTPSHQVTQMGQEVILRCVPISNHLYFYWYRQILGQKVEFLVSFYNNEISEKSEIFDDQFSVERPDGSNFTLKIRSTKLEDSAMYFCASDTGTSYEQYFGPGTRLTVT.